This T cell receptor (beta chain) was profiled in a study of post-analysis software for immune sequencing data. Study-level background: The courses of disease that were included comprised relapsing-remitting, secondary progressive and progressive-relapsing multiple sclerosis.

The authors incorporated unique molecular identifiers into the TCR beta cDNA libraries. When roughly 0.9 to 10 million T cells were used, they gave some 540,000 cDNA molecules. TCRdb re-called the PCR reads through MiXCR, storing one row per CDR3 protein. The top ten clones hold around 15% of a sample with a few hundred thousand distinct CDR3 sequences, around 33% of them seen once. Broader study findings: Same-batch samples co-clustered strongly by F measure. Five TRBV segments were significantly more frequent in patients than in controls. TRBV5-6, TRBV5-1 and TRBV20-1 were among these segments. Patients with multiple sclerosis recorded significantly lower normalized Chao1 diversity than controls, the study found.

Trimming took 1 base from V and 0 from J, leaving 8 bases between them. The CDR3 runs to 15 residues. Germline CDR1 and CDR2: LNHNV and YYDKDF (reference sequence). In regard to this clonotype: Its antigen is not identified.

The chain carries TRBV15 and TRBJ2-3; D is undetermined. This receptor was identified in a girl aged 5 to 17 with multiple sclerosis. Sequenced sample: blood. CDR3 sequence reads: CATSRGALSTDTQYF. CDR3 nucleotides: TGTGCCACCAGCAGAGGGGCGCTAAGCACAGATACGCAGTATTTT.